The T cell receptor (beta chain) under discussion was sequenced for a study of human T cells and chemical hapten exposure. At the level of the study: The variation in per-sample TCR yields arose mainly from small differences in pooled library volumes. Study-level findings and limits: Those TCRs sitting above 1 in 1000 frequency stayed the same with DPC sensitization.

Study processing details: Sequenced samples showed a median of approximately 96,000 TCRs each, with counts running from 23,224 to 690,600. TCRdb processed the RACE reads anew with MiXCR; each CDR3 protein has one entry. In this record, the V and J calls reflect TCRdb's handling and not the investigators' own analysis. The sample gives some 78,000 distinct CDR3 sequences, roughly 8.7% of which show up once; under 2% is in the top ten. Time point here: healthy volunteer bleed at 6 weeks. Unfractionated whole blood yielded the extracted total RNA. The CDR3 loop spans 15 amino acids. J lost 2 bases, V lost 1 base, and 2 bases had no gene match. Germline V CDR1 and CDR2: DFQATT, SNEGSKA (reference sequence). This clonotype was recorded a few times. Its antigen remains unknown.

This chain links TRBV20-1 with TRBJ1-5; 10 positions match TRBD1. This clonotype was obtained from a male donor in good health. Some clones in this sample may be carry-over from other donors' samples. The sequencing sample was made of whole blood. The CDR3 nucleotides read TGCAGTGCTAGAGCTGGGACAGGGGGCAATCAGCCCCAGCATTTT. Translating gives CSARAGTGGNQPQHF.